Listed below are T cell receptor beta chains from one sample, sequenced in a study of metastatic and nonmetastatic thyroid tumors. TCRdb recomputed clones from the PCR reads via MiXCR. The top ten hold more than 7.5% of the sample, which has about 43,000 clones, under 4% seen once. The specimen sequenced was blood. The receptors originated from a female donor with papillary thyroid cancer or a benign thyroid nodule (not recorded which). Some clones in this sample may be carry-over from other donors' samples. Each CDR3 is given with its conserved first and last residue. The D gene is left open where the match is weak. Clone size is shown for a subset of rows, as once, few, many or a class of expanded clone.

abundance	j_gene	v_gene	len	d_gene	CDR3nt	CDR3aa
many	TRBJ1-1	TRBV20-1	13	-	TGCAGTGTCAGAGGGTTGGGGAACACTGAAGCTTTCTTT	CSVRGLGNTEAFF
-	TRBJ2-1	TRBV6-1	13	TRBD2	TGTGCCAGCGGGGGTGGACTAGCGGGTTGGCAGTTCTTC	CASGGGLAGWQFF
-	TRBJ2-2	TRBV6-2/TRBV6-3	22	-	-	CASSYSRTWDNEQFFGPGELFF
-	TRBJ1-6	TRBV5-8	18	-	TGTGCCAGCAGCGAAGGGTCCCCCTGGAGAGGCAGGAATTCACCCCTCCACTTT	CASSEGSPWRGRNSPLHF
many	TRBJ1-2	TRBV20-1	13	TRBD1	TGCAGTGTTCCATCAGGGGGGAAGTATGGCTACACCTTC	CSVPSGGKYGYTF
many	TRBJ2-5	TRBV6-5	15	-	TGCGCCAGCAGTTACTCTGGGAACAGGGTGGAGACCCAGTACTTC	CASSYSGNRVETQYF
many	TRBJ1-1	TRBV6-5	15	TRBD1	TGTGCCAGCAGTTACCGGGGACAGGGATCAACTGAAGCTTTCTTT	CASSYRGQGSTEAFF
-	TRBJ2-7	TRBV6-1	18	TRBD1	TGTGCCAGCAGTGAAAGTTGGGACAGGCCTAGGATCTCCTACGAGCAGTACTTC	CASSESWDRPRISYEQYF
few	TRBJ2-7	TRBV7-9	15	TRBD2	TGTGCCAGCAGCCCTTTTGGGACTAGCGCTTACGAGCAGTACTTC	CASSPFGTSAYEQYF
few	TRBJ1-2	TRBV7-9	14	-	TGTGCCATCAGCTTAGTGCAGGGTAACTATGGCTACACCTTC	CAISLVQGNYGYTF
-	TRBJ2-1	TRBV27	16	TRBD2	TGTGCCAGCCGTAGTAGACTAGCGGGAAGGAGGCAGGAGCAGTTCTTC	CASRSRLAGRRQEQFF
many	TRBJ2-1	TRBV7-2	14	-	TGTGCCAGCAGCTTAGACAGGGCGCGCAATGAGCAGTTCTTC	CASSLDRARNEQFF
medium-sized	TRBJ1-3	TRBV4-1	13	-	TGCGCCAGCAGTGTGACAAGAGGAAACACCATATATTTT	CASSVTRGNTIYF
few	TRBJ2-6	TRBV5-1	15	-	TGCGCCAGCAGCCGTGATGGCGCTGGGGCCAACGTCCTGACTTTC	CASSRDGAGANVLTF
many	TRBJ1-1	TRBV5-4	15	-	TGTGCCAGCAGCTTGGATCGATCGGATGGCGCTGAAGCTTTCTTT	CASSLDRSDGAEAFF
-	TRBJ2-7	TRBV27	13	-	TGTGCCAGCAGTTTATCCACAGTGTCTGAGCAGTACTTC	CASSLSTVSEQYF
many	TRBJ2-6	TRBV20-1	16	-	TGCAGTGCTAGCCTAAACCAGGGGTCTTCAGCCAACGTCCTGACTTTC	CSASLNQGSSANVLTF
many	TRBJ1-3	TRBV12-3/TRBV12-4	13	-	TGTGCCAGCCAGAAGAGCTCTGGAAACACCATATATTTT	CASQKSSGNTIYF
many	TRBJ1-6	TRBV27	18	TRBD1	TGTGCCAGCAGGAAGGGACAGACCGGACAACTCGCTTATTCACCCCTCCACTTT	CASRKGQTGQLAYSPLHF
-	TRBJ2-2	TRBV20-1	17	-	TGCAGTGCTAGAGATCGATCGGGACGGCGGAACACCGGGGAGCTGTTTTTT	CSARDRSGRRNTGELFF
few	TRBJ2-3	TRBV19	14	-	TGTGCCAGTAGTATTTCGGATAGAGCAGATACGCAGTATTTT	CASSISDRADTQYF
many	TRBJ2-7	TRBV30	12	-	TGTGCCTGGGGGAGGCGCTCCTACGAGCAGTACTTC	CAWGRRSYEQYF